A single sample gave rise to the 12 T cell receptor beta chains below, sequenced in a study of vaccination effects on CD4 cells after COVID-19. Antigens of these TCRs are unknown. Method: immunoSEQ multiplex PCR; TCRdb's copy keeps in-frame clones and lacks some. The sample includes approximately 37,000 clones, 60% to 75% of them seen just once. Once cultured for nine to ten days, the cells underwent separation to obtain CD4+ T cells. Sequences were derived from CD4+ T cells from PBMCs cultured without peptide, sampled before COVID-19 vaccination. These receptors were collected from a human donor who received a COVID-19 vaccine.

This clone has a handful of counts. In DNA form, the CDR3 reads TGTGCCAGCAGCGGCACAGGGTACACTGAAGCTTTCTTT. Translation gives CASSGTGYTEAFF. This chain connects TRBV2 to TRBJ1-1; weak D call: TRBD1 (6 bases). CDR1 is SNHLY, CDR2 FYNNEI, per germline. This CDR3 is built from 13 residues. Between the trimmed V and J ends, which lost 6 bases and 3 bases, there was a span of 11 bases.

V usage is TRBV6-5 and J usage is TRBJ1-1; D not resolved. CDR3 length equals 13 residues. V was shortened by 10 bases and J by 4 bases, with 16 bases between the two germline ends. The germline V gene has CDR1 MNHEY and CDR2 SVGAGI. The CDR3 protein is CAITARGGTEAFF. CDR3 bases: TGTGCCATTACAGCCCGCGGCGGCACTGAAGCTTTCTTT.

The chain's CDR3 is CASSLAAGMTNEQFF. The DNA for the CDR3 is TGCGCCAGCAGCTTGGCCGCGGGTATGACGAATGAGCAGTTCTTC. The rearrangement joins TRBV5-1 to TRBJ2-1; maybe TRBD2 (5 bases). Germline CDR1 reads SGHRS; CDR2 reads YFSETQ. This CDR3 has 15 residues. Trimming pared 0 bases from V and 7 bases from J, leaving 14 bases between. Full variable domain (missing parts from reference TRBV5-1 and TRBJ2-1): KAGVTQTPRYLIKTRGQQVTLSCSPISGHRSVSWYQQTPGQGLQFLFEYFSETQRNKGNFPGRFSGRQFSNSRSEMNVSTLELGDSALYLCASSLAAGMTNEQFFGPGTRLTVL.

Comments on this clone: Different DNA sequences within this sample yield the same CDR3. The CDR3 sequence is CASSLSVVSYEQYF. CDR3 coding DNA: TGTGCCAGCAGCTTATCGGTGGTTTCCTACGAGCAGTACTTC. The V call is TRBV6-5, the J call TRBJ2-7; no clear D. This CDR3 is built from 14 residues. V lost 6 bases and J lost 1, with 13 bases in between. Germline V gives CDR1 MNHEY, CDR2 SVGAGI.

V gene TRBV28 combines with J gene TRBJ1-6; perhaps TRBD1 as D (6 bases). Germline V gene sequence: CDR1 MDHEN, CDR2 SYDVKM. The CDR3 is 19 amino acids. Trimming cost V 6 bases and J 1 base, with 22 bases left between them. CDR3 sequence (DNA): TGTGCCAGCAGCATCCTTGCCGGGGGGCAAGGGTCCTATAATTCACCCCTCCACTTT. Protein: CASSILAGGQGSYNSPLHF.

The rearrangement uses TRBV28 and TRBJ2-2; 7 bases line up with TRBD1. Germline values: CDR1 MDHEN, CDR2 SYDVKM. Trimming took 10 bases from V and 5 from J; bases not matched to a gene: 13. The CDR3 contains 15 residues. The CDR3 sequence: CATTLLDRATGELFF. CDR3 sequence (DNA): TGTGCCACCACGCTACTCGACAGGGCTACCGGGGAGCTGTTTTTT.

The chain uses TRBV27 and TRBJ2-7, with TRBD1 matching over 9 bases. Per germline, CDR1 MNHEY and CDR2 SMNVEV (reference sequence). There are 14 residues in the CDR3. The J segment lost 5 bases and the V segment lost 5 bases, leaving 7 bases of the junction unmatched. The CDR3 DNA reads TGTGCCAGCAGTCGCCACCGGGACAGGGACGAGCAGTACTTC. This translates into CASSRHRDRDEQYF.

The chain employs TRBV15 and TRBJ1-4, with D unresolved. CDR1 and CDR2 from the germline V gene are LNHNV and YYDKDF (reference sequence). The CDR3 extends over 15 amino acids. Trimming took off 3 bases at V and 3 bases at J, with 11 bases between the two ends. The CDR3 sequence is CATSRSEGANEKLFF. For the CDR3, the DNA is TGTGCCACCAGCAGGTCAGAAGGTGCTAATGAAAAACTGTTTTTT.

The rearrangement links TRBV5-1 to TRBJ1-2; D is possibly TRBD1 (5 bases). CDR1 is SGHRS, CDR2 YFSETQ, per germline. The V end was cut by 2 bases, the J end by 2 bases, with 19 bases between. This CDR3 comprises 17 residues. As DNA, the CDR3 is TGCGCCAGCAGCTTAGGAGTCCAGGGTCAATTAAACTATGGCTACACCTTC. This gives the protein CASSLGVQGQLNYGYTF.

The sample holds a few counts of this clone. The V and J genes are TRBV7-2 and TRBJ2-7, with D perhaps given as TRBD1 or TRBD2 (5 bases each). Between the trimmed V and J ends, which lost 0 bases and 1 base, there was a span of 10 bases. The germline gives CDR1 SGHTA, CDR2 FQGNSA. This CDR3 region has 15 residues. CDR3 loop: CASSLAGDASYEQYF. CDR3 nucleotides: TGTGCCAGCAGCTTAGCGGGGGACGCTTCCTACGAGCAGTACTTC.

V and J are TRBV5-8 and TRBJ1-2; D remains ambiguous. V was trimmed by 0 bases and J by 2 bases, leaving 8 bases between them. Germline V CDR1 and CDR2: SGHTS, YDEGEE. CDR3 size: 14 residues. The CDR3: CASSLGVLNYGYTF. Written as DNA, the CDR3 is TGTGCCAGCAGCTTGGGGGTATTAAACTATGGCTACACCTTC.

Here the CDR3 reads CASSQKRDAYEQYF. CDR3 sequence (DNA): TGCGCCAGCAGCCAAAAGCGGGATGCCTACGAGCAGTACTTC. The V call is TRBV4-1, the J call TRBJ2-7; 7 nucleotides match TRBD2. V dropped 2 bases and J dropped 2; count of bases not matched to a gene: 3. Germline V CDR1 and CDR2: MGHRA, YSYEKL. This CDR3 is built from 14 residues.